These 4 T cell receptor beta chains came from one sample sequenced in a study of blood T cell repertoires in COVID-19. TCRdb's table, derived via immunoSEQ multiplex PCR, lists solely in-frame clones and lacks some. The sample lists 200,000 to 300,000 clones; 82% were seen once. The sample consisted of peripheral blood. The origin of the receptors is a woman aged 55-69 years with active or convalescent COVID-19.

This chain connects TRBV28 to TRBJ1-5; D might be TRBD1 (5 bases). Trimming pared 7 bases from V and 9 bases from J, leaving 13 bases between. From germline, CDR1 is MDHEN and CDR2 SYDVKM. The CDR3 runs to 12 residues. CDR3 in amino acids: CASNEEGRPQHF. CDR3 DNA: TGTGCCAGCAACGAGGAGGGGAGGCCCCAGCATTTT.

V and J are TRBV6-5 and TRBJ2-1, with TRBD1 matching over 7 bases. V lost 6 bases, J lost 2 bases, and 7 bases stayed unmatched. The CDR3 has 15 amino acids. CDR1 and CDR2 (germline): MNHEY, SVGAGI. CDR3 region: CASSPQGNTYNEQFF. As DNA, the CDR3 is TGTGCCAGCAGCCCACAGGGGAACACCTACAATGAGCAGTTCTTC.

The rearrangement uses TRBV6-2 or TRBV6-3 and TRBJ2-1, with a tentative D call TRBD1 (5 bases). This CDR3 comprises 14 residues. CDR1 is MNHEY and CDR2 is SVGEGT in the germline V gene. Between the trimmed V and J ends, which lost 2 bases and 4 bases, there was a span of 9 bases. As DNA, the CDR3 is TGTGCCAGCAGTTACCCTCAGGGATACAATGAGCAGTTCTTC. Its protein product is CASSYPQGYNEQFF.

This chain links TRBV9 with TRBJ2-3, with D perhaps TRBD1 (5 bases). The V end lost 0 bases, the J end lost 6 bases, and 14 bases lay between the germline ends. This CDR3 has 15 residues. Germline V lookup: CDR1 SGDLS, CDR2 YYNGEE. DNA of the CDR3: TGTGCCAGCAGCGTAGGTCAGGGTTTAGCCGATACGCAGTATTTT. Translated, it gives CASSVGQGLADTQYF.